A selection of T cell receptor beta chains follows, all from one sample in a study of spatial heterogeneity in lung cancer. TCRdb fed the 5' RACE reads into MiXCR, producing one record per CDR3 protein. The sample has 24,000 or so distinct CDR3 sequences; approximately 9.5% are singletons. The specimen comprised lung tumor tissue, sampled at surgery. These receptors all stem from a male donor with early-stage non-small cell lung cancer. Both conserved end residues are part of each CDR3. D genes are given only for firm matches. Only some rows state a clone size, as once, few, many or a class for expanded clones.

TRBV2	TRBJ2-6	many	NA	TGTGCCAGCGTCGACTCTGGGGCCAACGTCCTGACTTTC	CASVDSGANVLTF
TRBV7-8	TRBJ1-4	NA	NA	TGTGCCAGCAGCCCCCTCATGTTGAATGAAAAACTGTTTTTT	CASSPLMLNEKLFF
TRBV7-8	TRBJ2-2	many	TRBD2	TGTGCCAGCAGACGAGACCCTACGGGACTAGCGGGAGAAGCCGGGGAGCTGTTTTTT	CASRRDPTGLAGEAGELFF
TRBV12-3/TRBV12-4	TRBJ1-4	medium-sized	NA	TGTGCCAGCACGTCCGGGACCAATAATGAAAAACTGTTTTTT	CASTSGTNNEKLFF
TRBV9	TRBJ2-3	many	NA	TGTGCCAGCAGCGTAGGAGGCGACCCAGATACGCAGTATTTT	CASSVGGDPDTQYF
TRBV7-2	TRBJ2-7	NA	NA	TGTGCCAGCAGCCCGCGGACACTCCCCTACGAGCAGTACTTC	CASSPRTLPYEQYF
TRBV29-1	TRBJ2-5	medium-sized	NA	TGCAGCGGCCGACAGTTGGGAGAGACCCAGTACTTC	CSGRQLGETQYF
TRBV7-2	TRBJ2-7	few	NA	TGTGCCAGCAGCTTAGGCCCCCGATCCTACGAGCAGTACTTC	CASSLGPRSYEQYF
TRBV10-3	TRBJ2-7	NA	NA	TGTGCCATCAGTGAGTCGGGTTACGAGCAGTACTTC	CAISESGYEQYF
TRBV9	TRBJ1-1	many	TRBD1	TGTGCCAGCAGCGGAGCCGGGACAGGGCTGAACACTGAAGCTTTCTTT	CASSGAGTGLNTEAFF
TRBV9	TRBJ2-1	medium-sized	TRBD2	TGTGCCAGCAGCCCCGGGGGGAGCTCCTACAATGAGCAGTTCTTC	CASSPGGSSYNEQFF
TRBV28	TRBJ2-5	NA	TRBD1	TGTGCCAGCAAGGGGAGGACAGGGGGAAGAGAGACCCAGTACTTC	CASKGRTGGRETQYF
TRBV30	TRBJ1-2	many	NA	TGTGCCTGGAGCTACTCCAACTACTATGGCTACACCTTC	CAWSYSNYYGYTF
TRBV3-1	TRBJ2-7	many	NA	TGTGCCAGCAGCCTCGGACAGTACGAGCAGTACTTC	CASSLGQYEQYF
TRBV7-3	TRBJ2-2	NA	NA	TGTGCCAGCAGCCGTCTGGACGGGGAGCTGTTTTTT	CASSRLDGELFF
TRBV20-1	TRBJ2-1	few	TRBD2	TGCAGTGCTAGATCAGCTAGCGGGAGTAATGAGCAGTTCTTC	CSARSASGSNEQFF
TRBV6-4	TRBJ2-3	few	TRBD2	TGTGCCAGCAGTGACTCGACTAGCGGGGGGGATACGCAGTATTTT	CASSDSTSGGDTQYF
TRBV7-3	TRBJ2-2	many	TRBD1	TGTGCCAGCAGCAATCAGGGGGCGATCACCGGGGAGCTGTTTTTT	CASSNQGAITGELFF
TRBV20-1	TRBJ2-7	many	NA	TGCAGTGTCAAGGGACGGAACTCCTACGAGCAGTACTTC	CSVKGRNSYEQYF
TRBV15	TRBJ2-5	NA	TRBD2	TGTGCCACCAGCAGAGATTTCCCTAGCGGAGAGACCCAGTACTTC	CATSRDFPSGETQYF
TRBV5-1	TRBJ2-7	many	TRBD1	TGCGCCAGCAGCTCTGGGACAGGGGGCTACGAGCAGTACTTC	CASSSGTGGYEQYF
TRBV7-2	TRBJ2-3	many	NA	TGTGCCAGCAGCTCGGGACCAACAGATACGCAGTATTTT	CASSSGPTDTQYF